A single sample gave rise to the 15 T cell receptor beta chains below, sequenced in a study of cytomegalovirus exposure and HLA in healthy donors. Primers for the PCR totalled 60 Vbeta and 13 Jbeta. Measured with immunoSEQ multiplex PCR; TCRdb has only the in-frame clones, and not every one. The sample contains roughly 100,000 clones, approximately 80% of which appear only once. The specimen sequenced was PBMCs. These receptors all come from a male donor in good health and CMV-seropositive.

The V gene is TRBV9, the J gene TRBJ2-5, with 10 positions matching TRBD2. The CDR3 is 13 amino acids. Per the germline V gene, CDR1 is SGDLS and CDR2 is YYNGEE. V trimming: 2 bases; J trimming: 5 bases; junction bases outside the gene matches: 0. This CDR3 reads CASSVSGRETQYF. For the CDR3, the DNA is TGTGCCAGCAGCGTTAGCGGGAGGGAGACCCAGTACTTC.

The rearrangement uses TRBV5-4 and TRBJ2-3; 7 nucleotides match TRBD2. The J segment lost 0 bases and the V segment lost 5 bases, leaving 9 bases of the junction unmatched. Germline V gives CDR1 SGHNT, CDR2 YYREEE (reference sequence). The CDR3 runs to 16 residues. The CDR3 here is CASRHAGDASTDTQYF. The CDR3 nucleotides read TGTGCCAGCAGGCATGCGGGAGACGCTAGCACAGATACGCAGTATTTT.

The chain links TRBV13 to TRBJ2-2; 9 bases align to TRBD1. With V trimmed by 4 bases and J by 4 bases, 4 bases remained unmatched. CDR3 length equals 15 residues. Germline loops: CDR1 PRHDT, CDR2 FYEKMQ (reference sequence). This CDR3 is CASSSGTGRTGELFF. As DNA, the CDR3 is TGTGCCAGCAGCTCCGGGACAGGGCGCACCGGGGAGCTGTTTTTT.

This clone was detected a few times. The chain combines TRBV5-4 with TRBJ2-7, with a weak D call TRBD2 (5 bases). This CDR3 comprises 13 residues. The germline CDR1 and CDR2 sequences are SGHNT and YYREEE (reference sequence). V shed 4 bases and J shed 6 bases, with 14 bases lying between them. The CDR3 region has the DNA TGTGCCAGCAGCCCGACACTAGTGGGCGAGCAGTACTTC. This gives the protein CASSPTLVGEQYF.

The chain has TRBV15 and TRBJ2-7, with 9 bases lining up with TRBD1. The CDR3 length is 14 residues. The ends lost 1 base at V and 7 bases at J; junction bases unmatched: 5. CDR1 is LNHNV and CDR2 is YYDKDF in the germline V gene (reference sequence). This CDR3 reads CATSRARTGEEQYF. CDR3 nucleotide sequence: TGTGCCACCAGCAGAGCAAGGACAGGGGAAGAGCAGTACTTC.

This chain joins TRBV5-5 and TRBJ1-1, with 8 nucleotides matching TRBD1. Per germline, CDR1 SGHKS and CDR2 YYEKEE (reference sequence). Germline trimming cut 3 bases from V and 5 bases from J; bases unmatched to any gene: 6. CDR3 length: 14 residues. As DNA, the CDR3 is TGTGCCAGCAGCTCACTCAGGGGGCGAACTGAAGCTTTCTTT. Amino acid sequence: CASSSLRGRTEAFF.

This chain joins TRBV29-1 and TRBJ2-2, with TRBD1 as a possible D gene (5 bases). The germline gives CDR1 SQVTM, CDR2 ANQGSEA. This CDR3 is 15 amino acids long. Trimming cost V 3 bases and J 6 bases, with 17 bases left between them. DNA for the CDR3: TGCAGCGTTGATGTCCGGACACTTCCCCCCGGGGAGCTGTTTTTT. It codes for CSVDVRTLPPGELFF.

The rearrangement joins TRBV13 to TRBJ2-1; D not resolved. V shed 3 bases and J shed 0 bases, with 9 bases lying between them. This CDR3 is 15 amino acids long. From germline, CDR1 is PRHDT and CDR2 FYEKMQ (reference sequence). The CDR3 DNA follows: TGTGCCAGCAGCTTGCTGGAGAGCTCCTACAATGAGCAGTTCTTC. Its translation is CASSLLESSYNEQFF.

This chain uses TRBV27 with TRBJ2-7, with 7 bases identical to TRBD1. This CDR3 contains 15 residues. CDR1 is MNHEY, CDR2 SMNVEV, per germline (reference sequence). V was clipped by 5 bases and J by 3 bases; unmatched bases: 10. CDR3 in DNA: TGTGCCAGCAGTCCATCGGGACAGAGCTTCTACGAGCAGTACTTC. It specifies CASSPSGQSFYEQYF.

This rearrangement joins TRBV11-2 to TRBJ2-7, with TRBD1 matching over 9 bases. CDR1 is SGHAT and CDR2 is FQNNGV in the germline V gene. The CDR3 sequence is 16 residues long. V lost 4 bases and J lost 4; bases outside the gene matches: 11. CDR3 sequence reads: CASSYHGTGIVYEQYF. CDR3 coding DNA: TGTGCCAGCAGCTACCATGGGACAGGGATAGTATACGAGCAGTACTTC.

The J gene is TRBJ1-1, the V gene TRBV9; D possibly corresponds to TRBD1 (5 bases). This CDR3 region has 16 residues. V lost 4 bases, J lost 6 bases, and 22 bases lay in between. Germline V gene sequence: CDR1 SGDLS, CDR2 YYNGEE. Here the CDR3 DNA reads TGTGCCAGCAGCTCAAAGAGGGGAGGTGTGGACCCTGAAGCTTTCTTT. This translates into CASSSKRGGVDPEAFF.

The gene calls are TRBV7-3 and TRBJ2-7; 8 positions match TRBD1. The germline CDR1 and CDR2 sequences are SGHTA and FQGTGA. CDR3 length: 12 amino acids. The V segment lost 4 bases and the J segment 6 bases; nucleotides outside the gene matches: 2. CDR3 in amino acids: CASSSQGGEQYF. CDR3 sequence (DNA): TGTGCCAGCAGCTCACAGGGGGGCGAGCAGTACTTC.

The J gene is TRBJ1-1, the V gene TRBV7-9; D perhaps matches TRBD1 (5 bases). The CDR3 covers 15 residues. The V and J ends lost 3 bases and 3 bases respectively, with 14 bases between them. Germline V gene sequence: CDR1 SEHNR, CDR2 FQNEAQ (reference sequence). The DNA of the CDR3 is TGTGCCAGCAGCTTTATGCCCCGGGGGTACACTGAAGCTTTCTTT. Amino acid sequence: CASSFMPRGYTEAFF.

The chain links TRBV7-8 to TRBJ2-2; D remains unclear. Trimming shortened V by 3 bases and J by 1 base, and 15 bases separated the two germline ends. Germline CDR1 SGHVS, CDR2 FQNEAQ. The CDR3 spans 17 residues. This chain's CDR3 is CASSFASASLNTGELFF. Written as DNA, the CDR3 is TGTGCCAGCAGCTTCGCCAGTGCTTCGCTGAACACCGGGGAGCTGTTTTTT.

The chain has TRBV7-2 and TRBJ2-3, with 11 bases lining up with TRBD2. This CDR3 has 15 residues. V was clipped by 4 bases and J by 6 bases; unmatched bases: 6. The germline V gene encodes CDR1 SGHTA and CDR2 FQGNSA. CDR3: CASSYTSGGSDTQYF. The CDR3 DNA reads TGTGCCAGCAGCTATACTAGCGGGGGATCCGATACGCAGTATTTT.